The T cell receptor (beta chain) under discussion was sequenced for a study of blood T cell repertoires in COVID-19. The CDR3 has 14 amino acids. In germline, CDR1 is SQVTM, CDR2 ANQGSEA. V lost 3 bases to trimming and J lost 4 bases; unmatched junction nucleotides: 8. Per the original methods: Amplification with reference gene primers provided the estimates of nucleated cell counts. Sequenced by immunoSEQ multiplex PCR; TCRdb stores in-frame clones only, minus some. The DNA was the basis for D and trimming; V, J and clone size are from that table. The sample carries under 200,000 clones, approximately 88% recorded once.

Material for sequencing was PBMCs or T cells enriched from blood (not recorded which). The genes are TRBV29-1 and TRBJ1-2; 7 bases are a match to TRBD1. The TCR comes from a woman aged 60-75 years who had recovered from COVID-19. The CDR3 region has the DNA TGCAGCGTTGACATAACAGGGGTTTCCTATGGCTACACCTTC. Translating gives CSVDITGVSYGYTF.